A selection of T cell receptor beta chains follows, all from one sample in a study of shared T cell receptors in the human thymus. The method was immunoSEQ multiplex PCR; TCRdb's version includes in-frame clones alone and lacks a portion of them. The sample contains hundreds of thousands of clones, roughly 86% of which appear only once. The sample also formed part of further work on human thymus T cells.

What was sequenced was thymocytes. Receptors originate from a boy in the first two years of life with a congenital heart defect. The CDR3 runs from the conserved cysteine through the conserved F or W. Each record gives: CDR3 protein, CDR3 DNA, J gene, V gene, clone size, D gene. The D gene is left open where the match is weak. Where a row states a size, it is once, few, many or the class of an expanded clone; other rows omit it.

CASRGGSYEQYF | TGTGCCAGCAGGGGGGGTTCCTACGAGCAGTACTTC | TRBJ2-7 | TRBV6-5 | few | -
CASSQDPGQGARKLFF | TGCGCCAGCAGCCAAGACCCGGGACAGGGGGCGCGGAAACTGTTTTTT | TRBJ1-4 | TRBV4-1 | - | TRBD1
CASSKIPARQGREENTEAFF | TGTGCCAGCAGCAAGATCCCGGCCCGACAGGGGAGGGAGGAGAACACTGAAGCTTTCTTT | TRBJ1-1 | TRBV7-8 | - | TRBD1
CATSRVGQGVASGRAGFETQYF | TGTGCCACCAGCAGAGTGGGACAGGGGGTCGCTAGCGGGAGGGCTGGCTTCGAGACCCAGTACTTC | TRBJ2-5 | TRBV15 | - | -
CASSQDDGRQGENYGYTF | TGCGCCAGCAGCCAAGATGACGGGCGACAGGGGGAGAACTATGGCTACACCTTC | TRBJ1-2 | TRBV4-3 | - | TRBD1
CASSTRDRLNSPLHF | TGTGCCAGCAGCACCCGGGACAGACTCAATTCACCCCTCCACTTT | TRBJ1-6 | TRBV9 | few | TRBD1
CASSYGTSKLEQYF | TGCGCCAGCAGCTACGGGACTAGCAAATTAGAGCAGTACTTC | TRBJ2-7 | TRBV5-1 | - | TRBD2
CASSPSGGLDTQYF | TGTGCCAGCAGCCCGTCGGGGGGGCTGGATACGCAGTATTTT | TRBJ2-3 | TRBV4-2 | - | TRBD2
CASSQEKPYGYTF | TGCGCCAGCAGCCAAGAAAAGCCCTATGGCTACACCTTC | TRBJ1-2 | TRBV4-3 | - | -
CASSPRFWAGAGGPFTLEYF | TGTGCCAGCAGTCCACGCTTCTGGGCGGGGGCGGGAGGGCCGTTCACTCTCGAGTACTTC | TRBJ2-7 | TRBV28 | - | TRBD2
CASKGADTEAFF | TGCGCCAGCAAGGGGGCGGACACTGAAGCTTTCTTT | TRBJ1-1 | TRBV5-1 | - | TRBD1
CSVGTSDNFYEQYF | TGCAGCGTTGGGACATCGGATAATTTCTACGAGCAGTACTTC | TRBJ2-7 | TRBV29-1 | - | -
CASSQGRGRLRGRDTEAFF | TGTGCCAGCAGCCAAGGGCGCGGCAGGTTGCGGGGTCGAGACACTGAAGCTTTCTTT | TRBJ1-1 | TRBV14 | - | -
CASSQGTGGRFYNSPLHF | TGCGCCAGCAGCCAAGGGACAGGGGGCAGGTTCTATAATTCACCCCTCCACTTT | TRBJ1-6 | TRBV4-1 | - | TRBD1
CASSLADRARSNYGYTF | TGTGCCAGCAGCTTAGCAGACAGGGCCCGATCTAACTATGGCTACACCTTC | TRBJ1-2 | TRBV7-2 | - | TRBD1
CASSYRVLEGQYF | TGTGCCAGCAGTTACCGCGTCCTCGAGGGGCAGTATTTT | TRBJ2-3 | TRBV27 | once | -
CASSQDGGMKNTEAFF | TGTGCCAGCAGCCAAGATGGCGGGATGAAGAACACTGAAGCTTTCTTT | TRBJ1-1 | TRBV14 | once | -
CASSQTQTAMNTEAFF | TGTGCCAGCTCACAAACCCAGACAGCCATGAACACTGAAGCTTTCTTT | TRBJ1-1 | TRBV18 | - | -